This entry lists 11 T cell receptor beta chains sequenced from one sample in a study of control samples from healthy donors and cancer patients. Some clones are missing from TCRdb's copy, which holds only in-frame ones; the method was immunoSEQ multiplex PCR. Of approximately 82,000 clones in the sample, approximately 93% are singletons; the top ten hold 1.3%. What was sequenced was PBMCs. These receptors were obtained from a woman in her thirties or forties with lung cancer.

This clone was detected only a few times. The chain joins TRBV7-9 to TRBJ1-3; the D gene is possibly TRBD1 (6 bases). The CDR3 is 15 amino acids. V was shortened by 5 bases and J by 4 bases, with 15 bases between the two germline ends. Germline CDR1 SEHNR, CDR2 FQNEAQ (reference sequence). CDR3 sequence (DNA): TGTGCCAGCAGCCTAACAGGGAGCGGCGGAAACACCATATATTTT. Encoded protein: CASSLTGSGGNTIYF.

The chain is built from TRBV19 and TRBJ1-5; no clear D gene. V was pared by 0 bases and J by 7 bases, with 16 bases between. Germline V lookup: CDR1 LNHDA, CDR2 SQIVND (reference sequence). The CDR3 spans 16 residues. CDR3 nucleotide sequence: TGTGCCAGTAGTATAGAGAACCCTGCCCTAGGGCAGCCCCAGCATTTT. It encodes CASSIENPALGQPQHF.

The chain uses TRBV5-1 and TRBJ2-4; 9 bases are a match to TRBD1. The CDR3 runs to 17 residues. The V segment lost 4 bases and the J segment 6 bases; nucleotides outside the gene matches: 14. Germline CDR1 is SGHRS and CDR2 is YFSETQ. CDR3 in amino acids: CASSLQSGQGLGNIQYF. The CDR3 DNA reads TGCGCCAGCAGCCTTCAGTCGGGACAGGGTCTGGGAAACATTCAGTACTTC.

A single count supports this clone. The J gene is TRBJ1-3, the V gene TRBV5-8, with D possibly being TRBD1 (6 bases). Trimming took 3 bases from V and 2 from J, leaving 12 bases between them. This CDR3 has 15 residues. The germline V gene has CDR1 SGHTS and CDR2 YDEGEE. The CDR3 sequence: CASSSPGQTGNTIYF. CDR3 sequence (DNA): TGTGCCAGCAGCTCCCCCGGACAGACTGGAAACACCATATATTTT. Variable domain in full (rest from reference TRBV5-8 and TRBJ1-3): EAGVTQSPTHLIKTRGQQATLRCSPISGHTSVYWYQQALGLGLQFLLWYDEGEERNRGNFPPRFSGRQFPNYSSELNVNALELEDSALYLCASSSPGQTGNTIYFGEGSWLTVV.

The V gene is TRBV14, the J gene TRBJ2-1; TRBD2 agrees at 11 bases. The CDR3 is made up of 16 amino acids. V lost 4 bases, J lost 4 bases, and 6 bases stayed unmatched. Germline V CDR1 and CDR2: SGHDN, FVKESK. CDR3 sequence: CASSRPGLAVYNEQFF. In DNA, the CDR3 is TGTGCCAGCAGCCGCCCGGGACTAGCGGTTTACAATGAGCAGTTCTTC.

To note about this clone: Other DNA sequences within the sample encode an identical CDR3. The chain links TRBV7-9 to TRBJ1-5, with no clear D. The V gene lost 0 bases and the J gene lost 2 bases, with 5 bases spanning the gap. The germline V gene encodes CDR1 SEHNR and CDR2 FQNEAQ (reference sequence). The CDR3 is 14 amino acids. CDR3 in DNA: TGTGCCAGCAGCTTAGCGCAGGGCAATCAGCCCCAGCATTTT. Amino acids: CASSLAQGNQPQHF.

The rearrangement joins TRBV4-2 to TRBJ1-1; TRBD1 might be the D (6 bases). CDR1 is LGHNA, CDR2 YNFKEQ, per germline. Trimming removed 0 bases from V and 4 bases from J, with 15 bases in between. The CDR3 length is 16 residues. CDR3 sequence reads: CASSQEITEGGTEAFF. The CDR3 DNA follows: TGTGCCAGCAGCCAAGAAATCACCGAGGGGGGCACTGAAGCTTTCTTT.

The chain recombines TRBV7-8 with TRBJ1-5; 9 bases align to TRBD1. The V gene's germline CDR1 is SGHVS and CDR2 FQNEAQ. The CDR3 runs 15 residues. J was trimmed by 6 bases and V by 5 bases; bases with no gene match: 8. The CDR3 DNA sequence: TGTGCCAGCAGCGTGGAAGGACAGGGGATTCAGCCCCAGCATTTT. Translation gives CASSVEGQGIQPQHF.

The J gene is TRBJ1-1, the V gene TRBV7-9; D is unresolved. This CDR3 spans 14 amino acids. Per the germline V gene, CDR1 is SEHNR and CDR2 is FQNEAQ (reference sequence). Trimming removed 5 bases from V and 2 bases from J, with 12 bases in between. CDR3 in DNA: TGTGCCAGCAGCCTGAACGGGGATAACACTGAAGCTTTCTTT. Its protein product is CASSLNGDNTEAFF.

CDR3 loop: CASNVGSNYGYTF. DNA for the CDR3: TGTGCCAGTAACGTGGGGAGTAACTATGGCTACACCTTC. V is TRBV19 and J is TRBJ1-2; D unclear. Trimming took 7 bases from V and 1 from J, leaving 10 bases between them. Germline assignment: CDR1 LNHDA and CDR2 SQIVND (reference sequence). The CDR3 loop spans 13 amino acids.

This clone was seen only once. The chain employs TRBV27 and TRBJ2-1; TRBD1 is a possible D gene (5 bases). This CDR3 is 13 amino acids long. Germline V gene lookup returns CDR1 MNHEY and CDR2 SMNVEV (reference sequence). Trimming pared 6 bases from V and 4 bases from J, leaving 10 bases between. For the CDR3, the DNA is TGTGCCAGCAGGAATAACAGGTACAATGAGCAGTTCTTC. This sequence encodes CASRNNRYNEQFF.